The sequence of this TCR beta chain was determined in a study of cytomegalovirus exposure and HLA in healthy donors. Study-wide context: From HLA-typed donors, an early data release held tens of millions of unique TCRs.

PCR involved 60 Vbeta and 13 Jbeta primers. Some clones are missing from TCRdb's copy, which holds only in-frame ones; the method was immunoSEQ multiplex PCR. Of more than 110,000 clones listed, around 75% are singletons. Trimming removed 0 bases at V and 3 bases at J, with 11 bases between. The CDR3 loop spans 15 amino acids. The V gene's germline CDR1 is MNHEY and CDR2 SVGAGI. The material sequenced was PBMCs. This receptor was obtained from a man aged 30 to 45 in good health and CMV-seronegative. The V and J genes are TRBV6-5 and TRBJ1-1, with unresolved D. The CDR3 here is CASSYSVEMDTEAFF. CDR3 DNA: TGTGCCAGCAGTTACTCGGTCGAGATGGACACTGAAGCTTTCTTT.